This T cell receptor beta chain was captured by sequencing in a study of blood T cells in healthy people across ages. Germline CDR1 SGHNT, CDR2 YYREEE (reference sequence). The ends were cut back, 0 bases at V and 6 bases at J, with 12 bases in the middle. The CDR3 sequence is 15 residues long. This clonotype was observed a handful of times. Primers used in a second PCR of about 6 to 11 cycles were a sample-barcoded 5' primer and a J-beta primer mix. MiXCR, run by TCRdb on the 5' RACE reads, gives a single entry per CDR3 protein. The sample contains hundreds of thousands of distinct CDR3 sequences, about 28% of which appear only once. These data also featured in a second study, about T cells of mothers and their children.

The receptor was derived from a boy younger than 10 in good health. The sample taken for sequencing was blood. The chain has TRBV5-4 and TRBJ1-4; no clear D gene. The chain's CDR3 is CASSLGVQRDEKLFF. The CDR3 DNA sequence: TGTGCCAGCAGCTTGGGTGTCCAGAGGGATGAAAAACTGTTTTTT.